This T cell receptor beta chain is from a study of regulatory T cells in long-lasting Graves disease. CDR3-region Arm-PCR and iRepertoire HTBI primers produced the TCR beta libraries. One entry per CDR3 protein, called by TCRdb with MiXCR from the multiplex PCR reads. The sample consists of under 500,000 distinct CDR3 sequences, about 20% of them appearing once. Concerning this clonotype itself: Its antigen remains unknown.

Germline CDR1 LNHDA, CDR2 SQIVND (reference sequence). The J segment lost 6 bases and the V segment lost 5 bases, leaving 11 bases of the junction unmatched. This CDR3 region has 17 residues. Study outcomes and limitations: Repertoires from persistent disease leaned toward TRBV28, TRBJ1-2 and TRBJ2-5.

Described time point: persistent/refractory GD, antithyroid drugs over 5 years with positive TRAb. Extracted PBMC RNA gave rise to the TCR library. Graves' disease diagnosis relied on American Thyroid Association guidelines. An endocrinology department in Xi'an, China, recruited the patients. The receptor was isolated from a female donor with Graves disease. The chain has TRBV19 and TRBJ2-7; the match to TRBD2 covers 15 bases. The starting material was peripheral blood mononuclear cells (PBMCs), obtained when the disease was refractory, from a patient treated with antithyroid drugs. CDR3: CASSPGTSGRSTSEQYF. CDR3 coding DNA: TGTGCCAGTAGTCCGGGGACTAGCGGGAGGTCCACCTCCGAGCAGTACTTC.